What follows are 9 T cell receptor beta chains derived from one specimen sequenced in a study of T cells in Graves' hyperthyroidism and ophthalmopathy. Amplified TCR beta CDR3 regions came from RNA transcripts. TCR CDR3 regions were first amplified by RT-PCR with HTBI primers. TCRdb redid the calling of the multiplex PCR reads with MiXCR, one entry per CDR3 protein. The sample shows 300,000 to 500,000 distinct CDR3 sequences, around 15% of them seen only once. Sequenced sample: blood. The receptors originated from a middle-aged man with Graves' ophthalmopathy.

The rearrangement links TRBV9 to TRBJ1-6; D remains unclear. The V end lost 3 bases, the J end lost 5 bases, and 9 bases lay between the germline ends. This CDR3 is 14 amino acids long. The germline CDR1 and CDR2 sequences are SGDLS and YYNGEE. The CDR3 DNA reads TGTGCCAGCAGCGAGGACTTTCATAATTCACCCCTCCACTTT. It is translated as CASSEDFHNSPLHF.

In this sample, this clonotype turned up many times. This chain uses TRBV12-3 or TRBV12-4 with TRBJ2-1, with TRBD1 matching over 7 bases. J was trimmed by 5 bases and V by 5 bases; bases with no gene match: 9. This CDR3 has 15 residues. The CDR3, as DNA: TGTGCCAGCAGTCGATCCGGGACAGAAAACAATGAGCAGTTCTTC. Amino acids: CASSRSGTENNEQFF.

This clonotype showed up many times. The gene calls are TRBV9 and TRBJ2-5, with TRBD2 matching 7 bases. After removal of 0 bases from V and 5 bases from J, the junction contained 4 bases not matched to a gene. This CDR3 is 14 amino acids long. CDR1 and CDR2 (germline): SGDLS, YYNGEE. CDR3 sequence reads: CASSVGGGGETQYF. CDR3 sequence (DNA): TGTGCCAGCAGCGTAGGCGGGGGTGGGGAGACCCAGTACTTC.

This clonotype was seen ten or more times. The junction differs from germline at one of its ends, possibly a read error. The chain has TRBV6-1 and TRBJ2-7; D remains unclear. The germline V gene encodes CDR1 MNHNS and CDR2 SASEGT. The CDR3 covers 15 residues. The CDR3 region is CASREGIASFGEQYF. In DNA, the CDR3 is TGTGCCAGCAGAGAAGGTATAGCTTCGTTTGGCGAGCAGTACTTC.

This clonotype was detected ten times or more. A read error may produce the germline difference seen at one junction end. This chain links TRBV3-1 with TRBJ2-1; 8 nucleotides match TRBD2. Germline CDR1 reads LGHDT; CDR2 reads YNNKEL (reference sequence). CDR3 length equals 15 residues. CDR3 sequence (DNA): TGTGCCAGCAACCAACCGGGACTAGAGAGCAATGAGCAGTTCTTC. Protein product: CASNQPGLESNEQFF.

The chain employs TRBV7-9 and TRBJ1-1; 11 positions agree with TRBD1. The CDR3 has 13 residues. V shed 1 base and J 10 bases; nucleotides not matched to a gene: 2. Germline V gives CDR1 SEHNR, CDR2 FQNEAQ (reference sequence). As DNA, the CDR3 is TGTGCCAGCAGCTTAGGGACAGGGGGCTCAGCTTTCTTT. Its translation: CASSLGTGGSAFF.

This clonotype turned up a few times. The chain employs TRBV12-3 or TRBV12-4 and TRBJ2-7, with 8 bases that match TRBD1. The CDR3 is made up of 14 amino acids. Germline trimming cut 6 bases from V and 7 bases from J; bases unmatched to any gene: 11. CDR3 DNA sequence: TGTGCCAGCAGCCCAAGGGACAGGCCGTGGGAGCAGTACTTC. Residues: CASSPRDRPWEQYF.

V and J are TRBV5-1 and TRBJ2-1; D tentatively reads TRBD1 or TRBD2 (5 bases each). V gave up 7 bases and J gave up 9 bases, with 17 bases separating them. The length of the CDR3 is 13 residues. Germline V gene sequence: CDR1 SGHRS, CDR2 YFSETQ. The CDR3 DNA reads as TGCGCCAGCTTCATTACAGGAGGCGGTGAGCAGTTCTTC. This encodes CASFITGGGEQFF.

In this sample, this clonotype turned up many times. The chain combines TRBV5-1 with TRBJ2-5; D perhaps matches TRBD2 (5 bases). The germline V gene has CDR1 SGHRS and CDR2 YFSETQ. V was clipped by 9 bases and J by 0 bases, with 21 bases between them. This CDR3 has 16 amino acids. The DNA of the CDR3 is TGCGCCAACCCGGAGTCGGGAACAGAGTACCAAGAGACCCAGTACTTC. Its protein product is CANPESGTEYQETQYF.